A selection of T cell receptor beta chains follows, all from one sample in a study of cytomegalovirus exposure and HLA in healthy donors. This table comes from immunoSEQ multiplex PCR, and its TCRdb copy is limited to in-frame clones, with some not included. This sample has approximately 150,000 clones; approximately 88% occur once, and the top ten carry about 1%. Sequenced sample: PBMCs. All receptors come from a man between 25 and 39 years old in good health and CMV-seronegative. Both conserved end residues are part of each CDR3. A D gene is named only where the DNA matches it firmly. Clone size is given for some rows only: seen once, a few or many times, or a class if the clone is expanded.

d_call,j_call,v_call,clone_size,cdr3_nt,cdr3_aa
TRBD1,TRBJ2-5,TRBV15,.,TGTGCCACCAGCAGAGATCGGGGACAGGGGGCGGAGACCCAGTACTTC,CATSRDRGQGAETQYF
.,TRBJ1-3,TRBV2,.,TGTGCCAGCCTTCGAGAGACAGGAGGAAACACCATATATTTT,CASLRETGGNTIYF
TRBD1,TRBJ1-2,TRBV28,.,TGTGCCAGTCGCCGAGCCAGGGACAGGGTCCGCTATGGCTACACCTTC,CASRRARDRVRYGYTF
.,TRBJ2-1,TRBV13,few,TGTGCCAGCAGCCCCCGCGTAGGGGCCGCGAATGAGCAGTTCTTC,CASSPRVGAANEQFF
TRBD1,TRBJ1-4,TRBV13,.,TGTGCCAGCAGCTATCGGACAGGGGCTAATGAAAAACTGTTTTTT,CASSYRTGANEKLFF
.,TRBJ1-2,TRBV27,.,TGTGCCAGCAGTTTATACGGGCGCAGGGGCGTCTATGGCTACACCTTC,CASSLYGRRGVYGYTF
.,TRBJ2-2,TRBV7-9,.,TGTGCCAGCAGCCCCCGACAGGACACCGGGGAGCTGTTTTTT,CASSPRQDTGELFF
TRBD2,TRBJ2-3,TRBV9,.,TGTGCCAGCAGCGAGGGACTAGCGGGAGCAGATACGCAGTATTTT,CASSEGLAGADTQYF
.,TRBJ2-5,TRBV15,.,TGTGCCACCAGCAGAGATGCGGGTTCTAGAGAGACCCAGTACTTC,CATSRDAGSRETQYF
.,TRBJ2-2,TRBV5-1,.,TGCGCCAGCAGCCATGGACTTAACACCGGGGAGCTGTTTTTT,CASSHGLNTGELFF
.,TRBJ2-2,TRBV27,.,TGTGCCAGCAGCCGCACCACTGCTGGCGGGGAGCTGTTTTTT,CASSRTTAGGELFF
TRBD1,TRBJ1-1,TRBV7-6,.,TGTGCCAGCAGCTTACTGACAGGGCGGAACACTGAAGCTTTCTTT,CASSLLTGRNTEAFF
.,TRBJ2-7,TRBV5-1,.,TGCGCCAGCAGCTTTGGCGCAGGGCCTAAATACGAGCAGTACTTC,CASSFGAGPKYEQYF
.,TRBJ1-6,TRBV18,.,TGTGCCAGCTCACCACTGCAGGGTAATTCACCCCTCCACTTT,CASSPLQGNSPLHF
TRBD1,TRBJ1-1,TRBV6-5,.,TGTGCCAGCCGAATACAGGGGGAGAACACTGAAGCTTTCTTT,CASRIQGENTEAFF
.,TRBJ2-2,TRBV5-1,.,TGCGCCAGCAGCTTGGAAGGTGCGCGGTACTACACCGGGGAGCTGTTTTTT,CASSLEGARYYTGELFF
TRBD1,TRBJ1-5,TRBV10-2,.,TGCGCCAGCAGTGGGAGGGACAGGGGGCCGCCCCAGCATTTT,CASSGRDRGPPQHF
.,TRBJ2-5,TRBV7-9,.,TGTGCCAGCTTGCTCCCGCGGGACCAAGAGACCCAGTACTTC,CASLLPRDQETQYF
TRBD1,TRBJ1-4,TRBV10-3,once,TGTGCCATCAGTGAGGGGCAGGGGGCTGAAAAACTGTTTTTT,CAISEGQGAEKLFF
.,TRBJ2-2,TRBV28,.,TGTGCCAGCAGTTTATTACGTGGGGCTGGCACCGGGGAGCTGTTTTTT,CASSLLRGAGTGELFF
TRBD1,TRBJ2-7,TRBV5-1,few,TGCGCCAGCAGCGCCGGGACAGGGCACTACGAGCAGTACTTC,CASSAGTGHYEQYF
TRBD1,TRBJ1-5,TRBV4-1,few,TGCGCCAGCAGCCGGGGGACAGGGAACAATCAGCCCCAGCATTTT,CASSRGTGNNQPQHF
.,TRBJ2-7,TRBV6-1,.,TGTGCCAGTACCGGCCAGGGAACCACCTACGAGCAGTACTTC,CASTGQGTTYEQYF
TRBD2,TRBJ2-1,TRBV7-2,.,TGTGCCAGCAGCCCACCCGGGACTAGTTGGGGTGGGGAGCAGTTCTTC,CASSPPGTSWGGEQFF
TRBD2,TRBJ2-1,TRBV7-2,.,TGTGCCAGCAGCTTCGGGACTAGCGGGACGAGGGATGAGCAGTTCTTC,CASSFGTSGTRDEQFF
.,TRBJ1-1,TRBV5-1,few,TGCGCCAGCAGCTCTGGCGGGCCGACTGAAGCTTTCTTT,CASSSGGPTEAFF
.,TRBJ2-6,TRBV7-7,.,TGTGCTAGCGCGGGGCCAGGGGCCAACGTCCTGACTTTC,CASAGPGANVLTF
.,TRBJ2-7,TRBV2,.,TGTGCCAGCATCCACGGGATCTCCTACGAGCAGTACTTC,CASIHGISYEQYF
TRBD1,TRBJ2-7,TRBV10-3,.,TGTGCCATCACAGGGGGCGAGGGGGAGCAGTACTTC,CAITGGEGEQYF
.,TRBJ2-6,TRBV29-1,.,TGCAGCGTTGAGTGGCAGAACTCTGGGGCCAACGTCCTGACTTTC,CSVEWQNSGANVLTF
.,TRBJ2-7,TRBV14,few,TGTGCCAGCAGCCGGACACGGGGGGCCGTGAACGAGCAGTACTTC,CASSRTRGAVNEQYF
.,TRBJ1-2,TRBV28,few,TGTGCCAGCGAACAGGGTTCTCGCAAGGGCTACACCTTC,CASEQGSRKGYTF
TRBD1,TRBJ2-3,TRBV6-4,.,TGTGCCAGCAGTTCCGGGACAGGGGGCCCAGATACGCAGTATTTT,CASSSGTGGPDTQYF
.,TRBJ2-1,TRBV28,.,TGTGCCAGCAGTACGAACCGGCGGGACAATGAGCAGTTCTTC,CASSTNRRDNEQFF
TRBD1,TRBJ1-3,TRBV4-1,.,TGCGCCAGCAGCTCCAAGCTTTTGGACAGGGGGCGAGGAAACACCATATATTTT,CASSSKLLDRGRGNTIYF
TRBD1,TRBJ1-6,TRBV6-1,few,TGTGCCAGCAGCGGGACAGCGGACTCACCCCTCCACTTT,CASSGTADSPLHF
.,TRBJ2-5,TRBV7-2,once,TGTGCCAGCAGCTTTGGGCAGCGGCCCCAAGAGACCCAGTACTTC,CASSFGQRPQETQYF
TRBD2,TRBJ2-3,TRBV9,.,TGTGCCAGCAGCGTAGCTAGCGGGAGGGCGGATACGCAGTATTTT,CASSVASGRADTQYF
.,TRBJ2-3,TRBV19,.,TGTGCCAGTAGTATAGGGGGCCGCACAGATACGCAGTATTTT,CASSIGGRTDTQYF
TRBD2,TRBJ2-7,TRBV4-3,.,TGCGCCAGCAGCCAGGTTCTGGGAGAGGGAGGGTGGGAGCAGTACTTC,CASSQVLGEGGWEQYF